Below, 10 T cell receptor beta chains from the same sample are listed, as sequenced in a study of shared clonotypes between healthy human individuals. The repertoire was sequenced with immunoSEQ multiplex PCR; TCRdb's copy has only in-frame clones and lacks some. The top ten hold roughly 10% of the sample, which has about 190,000 clones, around 63% seen once. The sequencing input was memory CD4+ T cells sorted from blood. Regarding subset: CD45RA-negative fraction. The receptors stem from a man aged 30 to 39 in good health.

The sample holds a few counts of this clone. V usage is TRBV27 and J usage is TRBJ2-1, with 7 bases aligning to TRBD2. Germline V gene data show CDR1 as MNHEY and CDR2 as SMNVEV (reference sequence). The CDR3 is made up of 16 amino acids. The ends lost 1 base at V and 9 bases at J; junction bases unmatched: 12. CDR3 sequence (DNA): TGTGCCAGCAGTTTATTCGGCGGGAGCGTTGCTAGTGAGCAGTTCTTC. Amino acids: CASSLFGGSVASEQFF.

V usage is TRBV9 and J usage is TRBJ2-5, with TRBD1 matching 8 bases. The CDR3 contains 14 residues. With 5 bases clipped from V and 4 bases from J, the junction kept 7 bases outside the gene matches. Germline assignment: CDR1 SGDLS and CDR2 YYNGEE. CDR3 residues: CASSFSDRVETQYF. The DNA for the CDR3 is TGTGCCAGCAGTTTTTCGGACAGGGTAGAGACCCAGTACTTC.

The chain recombines TRBV6-1 with TRBJ2-7; 7 positions match TRBD2. The CDR3 has 13 amino acids. V shed 6 bases and J 9 bases; nucleotides not matched to a gene: 11. Per germline, CDR1 MNHNS and CDR2 SASEGT. The CDR3 sequence: CASRETGTMGQYF. CDR3 DNA: TGTGCCAGCAGAGAGACCGGGACTATGGGGCAGTACTTC.

In this sample, this clone turned up once. The sample contains more than one DNA sequence encoding this CDR3. The chain is built from TRBV11-2 and TRBJ2-1; 10 nucleotides agree with TRBD2. After removal of 7 bases from V and 2 bases from J, the junction contained 5 bases not matched to a gene. The CDR3 sequence is 15 residues long. Germline lookup yields CDR1 SGHAT and CDR2 FQNNGV. CDR3 bases: TGTGCCAGCACCCAAACTAGCGGGACCTACAATGAGCAGTTCTTC. Translated, it gives CASTQTSGTYNEQFF.

Here the CDR3 reads CASSPTGTNYNEQFF. CDR3 nucleotides: TGTGCCAGCTCACCTACCGGGACTAACTACAATGAGCAGTTCTTC. The rearrangement joins TRBV18 to TRBJ2-1, with 7 nucleotides matching TRBD2. The V gene end was trimmed by 3 bases and the J gene end by 3 bases; junction bases not matched to a gene: 5. Per germline, CDR1 KGHSH and CDR2 LQKENI. The CDR3 consists of 15 residues.

This clone was detected only once. This chain uses TRBV10-1 with TRBJ2-1, with unresolved D. The V and J ends lost 3 bases and 4 bases respectively, with 7 bases between them. CDR3 length: 13 residues. Germline V gene data show CDR1 as WNHNN and CDR2 as SYGVQD (reference sequence). The CDR3 nucleotides read TGCGCCAGCAGTGATAACCTATACAATGAGCAGTTCTTC. Translated: CASSDNLYNEQFF.

This clone was observed a single time. The genes are TRBV6-1 and TRBJ1-2; D not resolved. V dropped 0 bases and J dropped 5 bases, with 10 bases sitting between them. This CDR3 region has 14 residues. Germline values: CDR1 MNHNS, CDR2 SASEGT. The CDR3 sequence: CASSEATQNYGYTF. In DNA form, the CDR3 reads TGTGCCAGCAGTGAAGCGACTCAGAATTATGGCTACACCTTC.

This rearrangement joins TRBV7-4 to TRBJ2-5; no clear D. CDR1 SGHVT and CDR2 SQSDAQ come from the germline V gene. The V end was cut by 2 bases, the J end by 5 bases, with 9 bases between. This CDR3 contains 13 residues. CDR3: CASSLSNKETQYF. The CDR3 DNA sequence: TGTGCCAGCAGCTTATCCAATAAGGAGACCCAGTACTTC. The complete variable domain, with remaining parts taken from reference TRBV7-4 and TRBJ2-5, reads GAGVSQSPRYKVAKRGRDVALRCDSISGHVTLYWYRQTLGQGSEVLTYSQSDAQRDKSGRPSGRFSAERPERSVSTLKIQRTEQGDSAVYLCASSLSNKETQYFGPGTRLLVL.

This chain joins TRBV4-2 and TRBJ2-2, with D perhaps matching TRBD1 (5 bases). This CDR3 contains 17 residues. Trimming pared 0 bases from V and 5 bases from J, leaving 16 bases between. From germline, CDR1 is LGHNA and CDR2 YNFKEQ. This CDR3 reads CASSQDWAGIQTGELFF. DNA of the CDR3: TGTGCCAGCAGCCAAGATTGGGCAGGGATCCAGACCGGGGAGCTGTTTTTT.

J is TRBJ1-1 and V is TRBV5-1; 7 bases agree with TRBD1. With V trimmed by 2 bases and J by 0 bases, 10 bases remained unmatched. This CDR3 region has 17 residues. Germline CDR1 and CDR2: SGHRS and YFSETQ. CDR3 sequence reads: CASSLPTGTAMNTEAFF. The CDR3, as DNA: TGCGCCAGCAGCTTACCAACCGGGACAGCAATGAACACTGAAGCTTTCTTT.